This TCR beta chain was obtained from a study of cytomegalovirus exposure and HLA in healthy donors. Regarding the study as a whole: An analysis that was carried out later associated 16,000 or so TCR beta sequences with HLA alleles at 0.05 false discovery rate. Later analysis suggested links between common viral pathogens and several top significant clusters.

60 Vbeta and 13 Jbeta primers were used in PCR. Generated by immunoSEQ multiplex PCR, the TCRdb table keeps only in-frame clones and is missing some. The listing contains about 170,000 clones. Germline CDR1 reads KGHSH; CDR2 reads LQKENI. V dropped 6 bases and J dropped 5 bases, with 13 bases sitting between them. CDR3 length: 13 residues. On this clone itself: No antigen is known for it.

The chain couples TRBV18 to TRBJ1-1; maybe TRBD1 (5 bases). The sequence came from a woman aged 18-29 years in good health and CMV-seropositive. What was sequenced was PBMCs. CDR3: CASSHGGGTEAFF. DNA for the CDR3: TGTGCCAGCTCCCATGGGGGAGGGACTGAAGCTTTCTTT.